This entry lists 21 T cell receptor beta chains sequenced from one sample in a study of tissue T cells after allogeneic stem cell transplantation. Produced via immunoSEQ multiplex PCR; TCRdb's table is partial and in-frame only. The data show about 22,000 clones, over 55% seen once. The specimen was spleen. The origin of the receptors is a female BALB/c mouse in good health. This strain has MHC haplotype H2-d.

Of note for this clone: The genes and germline here are from mouse. The CDR3 bases that were read are TGTGCCAGCAGCCCCGACAGGGACACCTTGTAC. Its translation: CASSPDRDTLY. The complete CDR3 sequence is CASSPDRDTLYF. The chain is built from TRBV5 and TRBJ2-4; 7 bases align to TRBD1. The sequenced fragment ends 1 residue before the CDR3 boundary, so the rest is inferred from the germline J gene. The CDR3 is 12 amino acids. Looked up from germline, CDR1 is LGHNA and CDR2 is YNLKQL (reference sequence). Trimming at V came to 4 bases and at J to 7 bases, leaving 2 bases not matched to a gene.

Comments on this clone: The gene names given are mouse names. The read finishes 1 residue shy of the CDR3 end, and the germline J gene is used to complete it. The chain uses TRBV13-2 and TRBJ2-5; 12 bases are a match to TRBD2. V lost 0 bases, J lost 0 bases, and 2 bases stayed unmatched. This CDR3 has 17 residues. Germline V gives CDR1 NNHNN, CDR2 SYGAGS (reference sequence). CDR3: CASGDAGTGGNQDTQYF. The part of the CDR3 DNA that was read is TGTGCCAGCGGTGATGCAGGGACTGGGGGGAACCAAGACACCCAGTAC.

Points on this clone: Mouse gene names apply. The missing CDR3 end, 1 residue past where the read stops, is filled in from the germline J gene. V and J are TRBV13-2 and TRBJ2-7, with 11 bases that match TRBD1. V trimming: 0 bases; J trimming: 5 bases; junction bases outside the gene matches: 4. The CDR3 extends over 15 amino acids. Germline V gives CDR1 NNHNN, CDR2 SYGAGS (reference sequence). The CDR3 bases that were read are TGTGCCAGCGGTGATGCAAAGGGACAGGGGGATGAACAGTAC. Encoded protein: CASGDAKGQGDEQY. The entire CDR3 is CASGDAKGQGDEQYF.

In the case of this clone: Because the CDR3's place on the DNA is in doubt, the DNA is left out and the CDR3 is given as listed by TCRdb. The genes are named according to mouse. V gene TRBV13-2 combines with J gene TRBJ2-1. The CDR3 has 24 amino acids, counting both end residues. The germline gives CDR1 NNHNN, CDR2 SYGAGS (reference sequence). CDR3 amino acids: CASGDRNYAEQFFGPTRNYAEQFF.

As to this clone: Any gene name here is a mouse gene name. The read ends 1 residue early relative to the CDR3; the germline J gene fills the gap. The chain links TRBV13-2 to TRBJ2-7, with 8 bases lining up with TRBD2. The CDR3 runs 14 residues. Trimming at V came to 0 bases and at J to 2 bases, leaving 1 base not matched to a gene. CDR1 and CDR2 (germline): NNHNN, SYGAGS (reference sequence). CDR3 loop: CASGDGTGTYEQYF. The sequenced CDR3 bases are TGTGCCAGCGGTGATGGGACTGGGACCTATGAACAGTAC.

With respect to this clone: Gene names and germline refer to mouse. The read stops 1 residue short of the end of the CDR3; the missing end is completed from the germline J gene. V and J are TRBV2 and TRBJ2-5, with 11 bases identical to TRBD2. The CDR3 runs to 14 residues. V trimming: 1 base; J trimming: 6 bases; junction bases outside the gene matches: 0. Per the germline V gene, CDR1 is LGHNA and CDR2 is YSYQKL. CDR3 DNA (partial): TGTGCCAGCAGCCAAGGGGACTGGGGGGACACCCAGTAC. Its protein is CASSQGDWGDTQY. The whole CDR3 reads CASSQGDWGDTQYF.

Points on this clone: The gene names here belong to mouse. The CDR3 is cut off 1 residue early in the read; its end comes from the germline J gene. V usage is TRBV1 and J usage is TRBJ1-4; D ambiguous. The germline V and J ends were trimmed by 2 bases and 1 base, with 8 bases remaining between them. CDR1 is NSQYPW and CDR2 is LRSPGD in the germline V gene (reference sequence). The CDR3 totals 15 residues. The CDR3 sequence: CTCSASTSSNERLFF. Partial CDR3 DNA: TGCACCTGCAGTGCAAGCACAAGTTCCAACGAAAGATTATTT.

As to this clone: Gene names follow the mouse nomenclature. The read halts 1 residue ahead of the CDR3 end, with the missing end drawn from the germline J gene. The V gene is TRBV4, the J gene TRBJ2-4, with 10 bases aligning to TRBD2. This CDR3 comprises 14 residues. After removal of 5 bases from V and 6 bases from J, the junction contained 5 bases not matched to a gene. Germline CDR1 and CDR2: LGHDT and YNNKQL (reference sequence). This CDR3 is CASSRLGGGNTLYF. The sequenced part of the CDR3 DNA is TGTGCCAGCAGCCGACTGGGGGGTGGGAACACCTTGTAC.

Concerning this clone: The genes and germline here are from mouse. This chain's CDR3 is CTCSADLGVSAETLYF. CDR3 DNA (partial): TGCACCTGCAGTGCAGATCTGGGGGTTAGTGCAGAAACGCTGTAT. The chain employs TRBV1 and TRBJ2-3, with 7 bases lining up with TRBD2. The CDR3 extends 1 residue past the end of the read, so its final part is completed from the germline J gene. CDR1 NSQYPW and CDR2 LRSPGD come from the germline V gene (reference sequence). Trimming removed 0 bases from V and 0 bases from J; junction bases left unmatched: 3. This CDR3 spans 16 amino acids. The full variable domain, with the rest looked up from reference TRBV1 and TRBJ2-3, is VTLLEQNPRWRLVPRGQAVNLRCILKNSQYPWMSWYQQDLQKQLQWLFTLRSPGDKEVKSLPGADYLATRVTDTELRLQVANMSQGRTLYCTCSADLGVSAETLYFGSGTRLTVL.

Comment on this clone: The gene symbols are mouse symbols. The CDR3 end is not reached by the read, which stops 1 residue before it; the germline J gene fills it in. This chain links TRBV13-2 with TRBJ2-5; weak D call: TRBD2 (7 bases). The germline CDR1 and CDR2 sequences are NNHNN and SYGAGS (reference sequence). The CDR3 consists of 14 residues. V was cut by 0 bases and J by 6 bases, with 11 bases left in between. The sequenced part of the CDR3 DNA is TGTGCCAGCGGTGATGCGAGGGGGGGTGACACCCAGTAC. It translates to CASGDARGGDTQY. The CDR3 reads in full as CASGDARGGDTQYF.

A note on this clone: Gene names follow the mouse nomenclature. The DNA ends 1 residue before the CDR3 does, and the rest of the CDR3 is filled in from the germline J gene. The chain couples TRBV4 to TRBJ1-1; possible D gene TRBD1, 6 bases. Germline V gives CDR1 LGHDT, CDR2 YNNKQL (reference sequence). The length of the CDR3 is 14 residues. Trimming removed 4 bases from V and 0 bases from J, with 9 bases in between. Incomplete CDR3 DNA: TGTGCCAGCAGCTGGGGACAATCAAACACAGAAGTCTTC. It codes for CASSWGQSNTEVF. The entire CDR3 is CASSWGQSNTEVFF. The complete variable domain, with remaining parts taken from reference TRBV4 and TRBJ1-1, reads ETAVFQTPNYHVTQVGNEVSFNCKQTLGHDTMYWYKQDSKKLLKIMFSYNNKQLIVNETVPRRFSPQSSDKAHLNLRIKSVEPEDSAVYLCASSWGQSNTEVFFGKGTRLTVV.

Comment on this clone: The gene names here belong to mouse. The read stops 1 residue short of the end of the CDR3; the missing end is completed from the germline J gene. The rearrangement links TRBV14 to TRBJ2-5; D gene uncertain. Trimming shortened V by 2 bases and J by 2 bases, and 9 bases separated the two germline ends. From germline, CDR1 is SGHDT and CDR2 FRDEAV. This CDR3 spans 14 amino acids. Incomplete CDR3 DNA: TGTGCCAGCAGTTTGCCCACAGTCCAAGACACCCAGTAC. It translates to CASSLPTVQDTQY. The whole CDR3 sequence reads CASSLPTVQDTQYF.

As concerns this clone: Mouse germline and gene names are used. The read halts 1 residue ahead of the CDR3 end, with the missing end drawn from the germline J gene. The chain uses TRBV13-3 and TRBJ1-1; D uncertain. The V and J ends lost 0 bases and 4 bases respectively, with 1 base between them. The CDR3 has 11 amino acids. Germline V gene data show CDR1 as NNHDY and CDR2 as SYVADS. The CDR3 reads CASSDVTEVFF. CDR3 DNA (partial): TGTGCCAGCAGTGATGTCACAGAAGTCTTC.

Worth noting for this clone: Here the gene names and germline are mouse. The read stops 1 residue short of the end of the CDR3; the missing end is completed from the germline J gene. The chain links TRBV5 to TRBJ2-3; tentatively, D is TRBD1 (7 bases). Germline-derived CDR1 and CDR2 are LGHNA and YNLKQL (reference sequence). V lost 1 base to trimming and J lost 1 base, with 9 bases between them. The CDR3 extends over 15 amino acids. Incomplete CDR3 DNA: TGTGCCAGCAGCCAAGGAGGGGGCGGTGCAGAAACGCTGTAT. Its translation: CASSQGGGGAETLY. The CDR3 reads in full as CASSQGGGGAETLYF.

This clone was seen more than once but under ten times. Each gene name is a mouse one. The sequence runs out 1 residue before the end of the CDR3; the remainder is reconstructed from the germline J gene. The V gene is TRBV13-1, the J gene TRBJ1-5; possibly TRBD1 for D (6 bases). CDR1 and CDR2 from the germline V gene are NSHNY and SYGAGN. The CDR3 spans 14 residues. V shed 4 bases and J shed 3 bases, with 11 bases lying between them. CDR3 sequence: CASSQGKGNQAPLF. The sequenced CDR3 bases are TGTGCCAGCAGTCAGGGGAAGGGCAACCAGGCTCCGCTT.

This clone appeared a few times. The genes are named according to mouse. The sequence runs out 1 residue before the end of the CDR3; the remainder is reconstructed from the germline J gene. The V gene is TRBV4, the J gene TRBJ2-7, with D perhaps TRBD1 (6 bases). CDR3 length: 12 residues. Germline assignment: CDR1 LGHDT and CDR2 YNNKQL (reference sequence). Trimming removed 6 bases at V and 6 bases at J, with 12 bases between. The CDR3 protein is CASSSTGIEQYF. The sequenced CDR3 bases are TGTGCCAGCAGTTCCACAGGGATTGAACAGTAC.

On this clone: Gene names are the mouse ones. The observed sequence ends 1 residue before the CDR3 terminus, with the missing tail filled in from the germline J gene. The chain carries TRBV15 and TRBJ1-3, with unresolved D. The V gene's germline CDR1 is SGHND and CDR2 FRSKSL. This CDR3 has 16 residues. Trimming took 3 bases from V and 0 from J, leaving 12 bases between them. CDR3: CASSFTRQNSGNTLYF. Partial CDR3 DNA: TGTGCCAGCAGTTTTACCCGACAAAATTCTGGAAATACGCTCTAT.

Points on this clone: Here the gene names and germline are mouse. The missing CDR3 end, 1 residue past where the read stops, is filled in from the germline J gene. V is TRBV13-1 and J is TRBJ2-5; 9 nucleotides match TRBD2. The CDR3 loop spans 18 amino acids. V shed 0 bases and J 0 bases; nucleotides not matched to a gene: 8. Germline V gene data show CDR1 as NSHNY and CDR2 as SYGAGN. The CDR3 spells CASSDAVWGGVNQDTQYF. The covered CDR3 bases are TGTGCCAGCAGTGATGCAGTCTGGGGGGGGGTTAACCAAGACACCCAGTAC.

This clone was detected only a few times. Here the gene names and germline are mouse. The read ends 1 residue before the CDR3 terminus; that terminus is restored from the germline J gene. The chain carries TRBV29 and TRBJ2-3; D might be TRBD1 (6 bases). The CDR3 runs 14 residues. Deletions cut 6 bases from V and 0 bases from J, with 10 bases between. Per the germline V gene, CDR1 is MSHET and CDR2 is SYDVDS. The sequenced CDR3 bases are TGTGCTAGCAGACGGACAGCTAGTGCAGAAACGCTGTAT. Encoded protein: CASRRTASAETLY. The whole CDR3 protein is CASRRTASAETLYF.

Notes on this clone: Gene names and germline match the mouse. The CDR3 end lies 1 residue beyond the end of the read and is filled in from the germline J gene. The rearrangement uses TRBV5 and TRBJ1-1, with TRBD1 identical over 7 bases. This CDR3 spans 14 amino acids. CDR1 is LGHNA, CDR2 YNLKQL, per germline (reference sequence). V trimming: 4 bases; J trimming: 1 base; junction bases outside the gene matches: 3. CDR3 DNA (partial): TGTGCCAGCAGCCCGACAGGGAAAAACACAGAAGTCTTC. Amino acids: CASSPTGKNTEVF. The full-length CDR3 reads as CASSPTGKNTEVFF.

On this clone itself: Gene names and germline match the mouse. The CDR3 is cut off 1 residue early in the read; its end comes from the germline J gene. The chain recombines TRBV5 with TRBJ1-1, with D maybe TRBD1 (6 bases). The length of the CDR3 is 15 residues. The V gene lost 0 bases and the J gene lost 3 bases, with 11 bases spanning the gap. Germline CDR1 and CDR2: LGHNA and YNLKQL (reference sequence). The part of the CDR3 DNA that was read is TGTGCCAGCAGCCAAGATCTGAGACAGGACACAGAAGTCTTC. It translates to CASSQDLRQDTEVF. The entire CDR3 sequence reads CASSQDLRQDTEVFF.